The 32 T cell receptor beta chains below were found in one sample sequenced in a study of early T cells in non-severe SARS-CoV-2 infection (dated by TCRdb to 2020 to 2023). Receptor libraries were prepared by 5' RACE. TCRdb records NextSeq 500 as the sequencer. TCRdb redid the processing of the public reads, applying fastp at Q25 and MiXCR, and retained in-frame beta chains. Identical CDR3 protein sequences are pooled into one entry, listed with their most common genes and DNA. The sample contains 75,000 or so distinct CDR3 sequences, 12% of them found a single time. Of the sample, around 6.7% is held by the ten largest clones. Material: whole blood. These receptors all come from an adult who was a healthcare worker with PCR-confirmed SARS-CoV-2 infection or an uninfected control (not recorded which).

This chain links TRBV6-2 or TRBV6-3 with TRBJ2-7; D might be TRBD2 (5 bases). This CDR3 is 13 amino acids long. Trimming cost V 9 bases and J 3 bases, with 15 bases left between them. CDR1 and CDR2 (germline): MNHEY, SVGEGT. CDR3 loop: CASAGGSYYEQYF. For the CDR3, the DNA is TGTGCCAGTGCGGGCGGCTCTTACTACGAGCAGTACTTC.

This clonotype showed up many times. The chain has TRBV6-5 and TRBJ2-4, with unresolved D. The germline V and J ends were trimmed by 4 bases and 5 bases, with 12 bases remaining between them. Per germline, CDR1 MNHEY and CDR2 SVGAGI. The CDR3 totals 14 residues. The CDR3 nucleotides read TGTGCCAGCAGTTCGGATTTGAAGCAAAACATTCAGTACTTC. As protein: CASSSDLKQNIQYF.

The rearrangement links TRBV20-1 to TRBJ2-4; maybe TRBD1 (5 bases). Looked up from germline, CDR1 is DFQATT and CDR2 is SNEGSKA (reference sequence). There are 13 residues in the CDR3. Trimming took off 6 bases at V and 2 bases at J, with 11 bases between the two ends. The CDR3 loop is CSAPGLPKNIQYF. DNA of the CDR3: TGCAGTGCGCCAGGGTTACCCAAAAACATTCAGTACTTC.

This clonotype was counted between two and nine times. The J gene is TRBJ2-3, the V gene TRBV20-1; D might be TRBD1 (6 bases). The germline gives CDR1 DFQATT, CDR2 SNEGSKA (reference sequence). The ends were cut back, 5 bases at V and 5 bases at J, with 14 bases in the middle. The CDR3 totals 13 residues. The CDR3 protein is CSAPHTGIDTQYF. The CDR3, as DNA: TGCAGTGCTCCCCATACAGGGATAGATACGCAGTATTTT.

The V gene is TRBV18, the J gene TRBJ2-2; D gene uncertain. CDR1 is KGHSH and CDR2 is LQKENI in the germline V gene. The CDR3 length is 13 residues. Trimming pared 6 bases from V and 4 bases from J, leaving 9 bases between. CDR3 nucleotide sequence: TGTGCCAGCTCCTCGAGAAGCACCGGGGAGCTGTTTTTT. Its translation is CASSSRSTGELFF.

In the case of this clonotype: One junction end does not reproduce the germline sequence, and a read error may be involved. The chain combines TRBV5-5 with TRBJ1-6, with no clear D. CDR3 size: 15 residues. In germline, CDR1 is SGHKS, CDR2 YYEKEE (reference sequence). DNA for the CDR3: TGTGCCAACAGCTTGAGAGGAGAAAATAATTCACCCCTCCACTTT. Amino acid sequence: CANSLRGENNSPLHF. The complete variable domain, with remaining parts taken from reference TRBV5-5 and TRBJ1-6, reads DAGVTQSPTHLIKTRGQQVTLRCSPISGHKSVSWYQQVLGQGPQFIFQYYEKEERGRGNFPDRFSARQFPNYSSELNVNALLLGDSALYLCANSLRGENNSPLHFGNGTRLTVT.

This chain connects TRBV7-9 to TRBJ2-5, with 15 bases fitting TRBD2. This CDR3 contains 16 residues. Germline values: CDR1 SEHNR, CDR2 FQNEAQ (reference sequence). V lost 4 bases, J lost 5 bases, and 5 bases stayed unmatched. CDR3 in amino acids: CASSSGLAGGSETQYF. In DNA, the CDR3 is TGTGCCAGCAGCTCTGGACTAGCGGGGGGGTCCGAGACCCAGTACTTC.

This clonotype was seen many times. The chain has TRBV9 and TRBJ1-3; D is possibly TRBD1 (6 bases). Germline V gene data show CDR1 as SGDLS and CDR2 as YYNGEE. The V gene lost 3 bases and the J gene lost 0 bases, with 10 bases spanning the gap. The CDR3 length is 15 residues. For the CDR3, the DNA is TGTGCCAGCAGCGGAGGGGGACACTCTGGAAACACCATATATTTT. It is translated as CASSGGGHSGNTIYF.

This clonotype was seen more than once but under ten times. The V call is TRBV29-1, the J call TRBJ2-1, with 7 bases fitting TRBD2. The CDR3 runs to 14 residues. Germline CDR1 is SQVTM and CDR2 is ANQGSEA. V was clipped by 6 bases and J by 6 bases; unmatched bases: 11. This chain's CDR3 is CSVRPSGVGNEQFF. For the CDR3, the DNA is TGCAGCGTCCGTCCTAGCGGTGTCGGCAATGAGCAGTTCTTC.

This clonotype was seen at least ten times. The chain is built from TRBV20-1 and TRBJ1-6, with 7 bases identical to TRBD1. Looked up from germline, CDR1 is DFQATT and CDR2 is SNEGSKA (reference sequence). V dropped 2 bases and J dropped 4; count of bases not matched to a gene: 5. The CDR3 runs to 15 residues. CDR3 sequence: CSARKDRVYNSPLHF. CDR3 sequence (DNA): TGCAGTGCTAGAAAAGACAGGGTGTATAATTCACCCCTCCACTTT.

In DNA form, the CDR3 reads TGTGCCAGCAGCCCAACTAGCGGGGGTGGGGCAGATACGCAGTATTTT. Translation: CASSPTSGGGADTQYF. The chain is built from TRBV7-2 and TRBJ2-3, with 11 bases fitting TRBD2. Germline V CDR1 and CDR2: SGHTA, FQGNSA. J gave up 4 bases and V 5 bases, and 8 bases lay outside the gene matches. The CDR3 has 16 amino acids. The variable domain in full, with the rest retrieved from reference TRBV7-2 and TRBJ2-3, is GAGVSQSPSNKVTEKGKDVELRCDPISGHTALYWYRQSLGQGLEFLIYFQGNSAPDKSGLPSDRFSAERTGGSVSTLTIQRTQQEDSAVYLCASSPTSGGGADTQYFGPGTRLTVL.

This clonotype showed up many times. This chain links TRBV10-2 with TRBJ2-1; 7 nucleotides line up with TRBD2. Germline V gene data show CDR1 as WSHSY and CDR2 as SAAADI. V trimming: 8 bases; J trimming: 7 bases; junction bases outside the gene matches: 8. This CDR3 is built from 13 residues. CDR3 region: CASRRRGSNEQFF. The CDR3 nucleotides read TGCGCCAGCCGACGACGCGGGAGTAATGAGCAGTTCTTC.

V gene TRBV7-2 combines with J gene TRBJ2-5; D is possibly TRBD2 (6 bases). V shed 3 bases and J shed 9 bases, with 8 bases lying between them. Germline V CDR1 and CDR2: SGHTA, FQGNSA. The length of the CDR3 is 11 residues. CDR3 sequence reads: CASSLDYPQYF. The CDR3 DNA sequence: TGTGCCAGCAGCTTGGACTACCCCCAGTACTTC.

This clonotype was recorded a few times. The chain employs TRBV11-2 and TRBJ2-1; 7 nucleotides agree with TRBD1. CDR1 and CDR2 from the germline V gene are SGHAT and FQNNGV. After removal of 0 bases from V and 9 bases from J, the junction contained 2 bases not matched to a gene. The CDR3 is 13 amino acids. CDR3 DNA sequence: TGTGCCAGCAGCTTAGAGACAGGGCTTGAGCAGTTCTTC. Protein product: CASSLETGLEQFF.

This clonotype was counted ten times or more. CDR3 DNA: TGTGCCAGCAGTGACTTCTGGGGGGGTTCTACCAAAAACATTCAGTACTTC. It encodes CASSDFWGGSTKNIQYF. V gene TRBV2 combines with J gene TRBJ2-4; 7 positions agree with TRBD2. The CDR3 totals 17 residues. CDR1 is SNHLY, CDR2 FYNNEI, per germline. The V segment lost 3 bases and the J segment 2 bases; nucleotides outside the gene matches: 10.

This clonotype was observed many times. V usage is TRBV7-3 and J usage is TRBJ2-1; D might be TRBD1 (5 bases). The CDR3 sequence is 13 residues long. Germline-derived CDR1 and CDR2 are SGHTA and FQGTGA. Deletions cut 2 bases from V and 6 bases from J, with 8 bases between. The CDR3, as DNA: TGTGCCAGCAGCTTACAGGGTAGCAATGAGCAGTTCTTC. This encodes CASSLQGSNEQFF.

This chain links TRBV12-3 or TRBV12-4 with TRBJ2-5; D is perhaps TRBD2 (6 bases). The CDR3 totals 14 residues. V was clipped by 8 bases and J by 5 bases, with 18 bases between them. The chain's CDR3 is CASHYGGNGETQYF. CDR3 DNA: TGTGCCAGCCATTACGGGGGAAATGGCGAGACCCAGTACTTC.

V and J are TRBV7-2 and TRBJ2-3; possibly TRBD2 for D (6 bases). CDR3 length equals 16 residues. Trimming removed 1 base at V and 1 base at J, with 12 bases between. The germline V gene has CDR1 SGHTA and CDR2 FQGNSA. This CDR3 is CASSLVFWRGTDTQYF. In DNA form, the CDR3 reads TGTGCCAGCAGCTTAGTGTTCTGGAGGGGCACAGATACGCAGTATTTT.

This clonotype was found a few times. The chain combines TRBV7-9 with TRBJ2-5; D is unresolved. Germline values: CDR1 SEHNR, CDR2 FQNEAQ (reference sequence). The CDR3 runs to 15 residues. Trimming removed 1 base from V and 5 bases from J, with 14 bases in between. The CDR3 DNA reads as TGTGCCAGCAGCTTAGGGGCAGGTGTCACGGAGACCCAGTACTTC. Translation gives CASSLGAGVTETQYF.

The J gene is TRBJ2-4, the V gene TRBV29-1; 10 bases line up with TRBD1. V was pared by 5 bases and J by 1 base, with 5 bases of the junction left unmatched. The CDR3 totals 15 residues. Looked up from germline, CDR1 is SQVTM and CDR2 is ANQGSEA. The CDR3 DNA is TGCAGCGTTTCCACGGACAGGGGGGCCAAAAACATTCAGTACTTC. It codes for CSVSTDRGAKNIQYF.

This clonotype was seen only a few times. J is TRBJ2-7 and V is TRBV20-1; the D gene is possibly TRBD2 (6 bases). From germline, CDR1 is DFQATT and CDR2 SNEGSKA (reference sequence). The CDR3 covers 13 residues. The V and J ends lost 2 bases and 0 bases respectively, with 8 bases between them. CDR3 DNA sequence: TGCAGTGCTAGACTAGCGACCTCCTACGAGCAGTACTTC. Translating gives CSARLATSYEQYF.

In this sample, this clonotype turned up many times. This chain joins TRBV12-2 and TRBJ2-1; the listed D gene, TRBD2, was not tested against the DNA. TRBV12-2 is annotated as a pseudogene. This CDR3 has 19 amino acids. CDR3 in DNA: TGTGCAAGCCACTGTAATAGCGGGGGAGGGTTCGCAGCCTACAATGAGCAGTTCTTC. As protein: CASHCNSGGGFAAYNEQFF.

This clonotype was observed many times. This sequence joins TRBV11-2 and TRBJ2-2; weak D call: TRBD1 (5 bases). The CDR3 sequence is 15 residues long. The ends were cut back, 5 bases at V and 3 bases at J, with 13 bases in the middle. Germline V lookup: CDR1 SGHAT, CDR2 FQNNGV. DNA for the CDR3: TGTGCCAGCAGCAAAGGCACAGGAGACACCGGGGAGCTGTTTTTT. As protein: CASSKGTGDTGELFF.

This clonotype has just a few counts. The chain couples TRBV20-1 to TRBJ2-7; D is uncertain. The CDR3 length is 11 residues. CDR1 DFQATT and CDR2 SNEGSKA come from the germline V gene (reference sequence). The V end lost 1 base, the J end lost 4 bases, and 5 bases lay between the germline ends. The chain's CDR3 is CSARGGYEQYF. The CDR3 DNA reads as TGCAGTGCTAGAGGGGGTTACGAGCAGTACTTC.

The V gene is TRBV12-3 or TRBV12-4, the J gene TRBJ1-2; D perhaps matches TRBD1 (5 bases). The CDR3 extends over 12 amino acids. Trimming left V 6 bases short and J 1 base short, with 6 bases between. The CDR3 bases are TGTGCCAGCAGCCAGGGTAACTATGGCTACACCTTC. Its protein is CASSQGNYGYTF.

This clonotype was recorded many times. The genes are TRBV10-3 and TRBJ2-5; D possibly uses TRBD1 or TRBD2 (5 bases each). The CDR3 has 13 amino acids. Trimming left V 7 bases short and J 1 base short, with 10 bases between. The germline CDR1 and CDR2 sequences are ENHRY and SYGVKD. The CDR3 DNA reads TGTGCCATCACCCCGGGGCCCCAAGAGACCCAGTACTTC. This translates into CAITPGPQETQYF.

There are a few counts of this clonotype. In DNA, the CDR3 is TGTGCCAGCAGCGTAGGAGGGTTCGATTCACCCCTCCACTTT. Translating gives CASSVGGFDSPLHF. The chain couples TRBV9 to TRBJ1-6; the D is unclear. V was cut by 0 bases and J by 8 bases, with 9 bases left in between. Germline V gives CDR1 SGDLS, CDR2 YYNGEE. This CDR3 has 14 amino acids.

There are many counts of this clonotype. V gene TRBV7-8 combines with J gene TRBJ2-7, with 8 bases that match TRBD1. In germline, CDR1 is SGHVS, CDR2 FQNEAQ. This CDR3 region has 17 residues. Unmatched junction bases numbered 9, after V lost 2 bases and J lost 0 bases. This chain's CDR3 is CASSLIGQGMISYEQYF. CDR3 sequence (DNA): TGTGCCAGCAGCTTAATTGGACAGGGCATGATCTCCTACGAGCAGTACTTC.

This clonotype was observed a handful of times. The CDR3 DNA reads TGTGCCAGCAGCTTAAGGCAGGAAAAGTGGTTTACTGGGGCCAACGTCCTGACTTTC. Protein product: CASSLRQEKWFTGANVLTF. This chain connects TRBV7-9 to TRBJ2-6; no firm D call. The CDR3 is made up of 19 amino acids. Per the germline V gene, CDR1 is SEHNR and CDR2 is FQNEAQ (reference sequence). The germline V and J ends were trimmed by 2 bases and 2 bases, with 19 bases remaining between them. The variable domain in full, completed from reference TRBV7-9 and TRBJ2-6, reads DTGVSQNPRHKITKRGQNVTFRCDPISEHNRLYWYRQTLGQGPEFLTYFQNEAQLEKSRLLSDRFSAERPKGSFSTLEIQRTEQGDSAMYLCASSLRQEKWFTGANVLTFGAGSRLTVL.

This clonotype was recorded many times. The chain employs TRBV6-5 and TRBJ2-3; D call uncertain. Deletions cut 7 bases from V and 2 bases from J, with 4 bases between. CDR1 is MNHEY, CDR2 SVGAGI, per germline. CDR3 length equals 11 residues. CDR3 amino acids: CASTSTDTQYF. CDR3 sequence (DNA): TGTGCCAGCACCTCCACAGATACGCAGTATTTT.

This clonotype occurred many times. Here the CDR3 reads CASSLPTGEPTEAFF. The DNA for the CDR3 is TGTGCCAGCAGCCTCCCTACAGGGGAACCCACTGAAGCTTTCTTT. The rearrangement links TRBV11-2 to TRBJ1-1; 7 nucleotides align to TRBD1. The ends lost 5 bases at V and 4 bases at J; junction bases unmatched: 10. Germline V gene data show CDR1 as SGHAT and CDR2 as FQNNGV. This CDR3 contains 15 residues.

In its sample, this clonotype was seen a few times. The rearrangement uses TRBV28 and TRBJ2-1; D not resolved. V was pared by 6 bases and J by 6 bases, with 6 bases between. Germline V gene lookup returns CDR1 MDHEN and CDR2 SYDVKM. CDR3 length equals 11 residues. The CDR3 bases are TGTGCCAGCAGCCCGATCAATGAGCAGTTCTTC. Translation gives CASSPINEQFF.